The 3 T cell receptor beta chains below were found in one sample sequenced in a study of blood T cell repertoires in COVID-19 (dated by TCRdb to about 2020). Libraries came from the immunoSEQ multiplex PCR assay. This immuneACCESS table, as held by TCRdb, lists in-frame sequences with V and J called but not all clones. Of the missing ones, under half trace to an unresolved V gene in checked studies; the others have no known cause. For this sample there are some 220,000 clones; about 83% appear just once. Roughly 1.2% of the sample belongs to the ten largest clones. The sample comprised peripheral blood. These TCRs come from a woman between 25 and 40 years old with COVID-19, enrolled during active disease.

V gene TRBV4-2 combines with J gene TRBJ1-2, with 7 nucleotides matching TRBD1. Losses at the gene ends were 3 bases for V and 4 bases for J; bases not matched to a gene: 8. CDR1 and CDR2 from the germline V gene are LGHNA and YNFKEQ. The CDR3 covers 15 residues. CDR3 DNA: TGTGCCAGCAGCCAGTCCGACAGGGCCCTCTATGGCTACACCTTC. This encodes CASSQSDRALYGYTF.

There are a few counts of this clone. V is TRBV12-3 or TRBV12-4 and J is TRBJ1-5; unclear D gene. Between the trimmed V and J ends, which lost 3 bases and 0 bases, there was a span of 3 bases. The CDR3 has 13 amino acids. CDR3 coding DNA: TGTGCCAGCAGTTTGAGTAGCAATCAGCCCCAGCATTTT. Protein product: CASSLSSNQPQHF.

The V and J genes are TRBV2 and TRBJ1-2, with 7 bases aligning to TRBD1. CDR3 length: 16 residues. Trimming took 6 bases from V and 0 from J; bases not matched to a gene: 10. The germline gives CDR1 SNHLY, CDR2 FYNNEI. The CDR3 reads CASRRQGSSANYGYTF. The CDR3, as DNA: TGTGCCAGCAGGAGACAGGGTTCGTCGGCTAACTATGGCTACACCTTC.